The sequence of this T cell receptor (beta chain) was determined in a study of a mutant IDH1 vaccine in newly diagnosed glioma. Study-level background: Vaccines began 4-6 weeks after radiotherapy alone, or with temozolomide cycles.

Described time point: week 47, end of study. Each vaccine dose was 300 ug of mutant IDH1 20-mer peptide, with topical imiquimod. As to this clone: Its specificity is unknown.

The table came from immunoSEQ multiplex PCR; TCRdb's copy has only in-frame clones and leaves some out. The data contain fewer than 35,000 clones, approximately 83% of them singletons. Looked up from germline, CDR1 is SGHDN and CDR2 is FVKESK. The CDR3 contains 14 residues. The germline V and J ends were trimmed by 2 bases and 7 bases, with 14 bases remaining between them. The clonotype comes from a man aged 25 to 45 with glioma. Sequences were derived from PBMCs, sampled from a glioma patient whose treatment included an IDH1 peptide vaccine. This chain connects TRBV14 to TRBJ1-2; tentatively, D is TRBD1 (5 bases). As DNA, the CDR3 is TGTGCCAGCAGCCAATCGGGCCAGACAGCTGGCTACACCTTC. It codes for CASSQSGQTAGYTF.